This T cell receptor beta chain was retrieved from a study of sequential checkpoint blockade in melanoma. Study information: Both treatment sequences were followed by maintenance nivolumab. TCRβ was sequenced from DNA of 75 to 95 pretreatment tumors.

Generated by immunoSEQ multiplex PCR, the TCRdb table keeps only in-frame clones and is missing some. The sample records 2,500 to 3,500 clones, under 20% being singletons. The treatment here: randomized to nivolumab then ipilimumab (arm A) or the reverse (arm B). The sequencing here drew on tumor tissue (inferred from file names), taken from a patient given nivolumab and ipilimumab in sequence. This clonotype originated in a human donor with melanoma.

The DNA for the CDR3 is TGTGCCAGCTCACCAGCGAGGGCAAATGAGCAGTTCTTC. It codes for CASSPARANEQFF. V is TRBV18 and J is TRBJ2-1; tentatively, D is TRBD2 (5 bases). The CDR3 consists of 13 residues. Germline CDR1 reads KGHSH; CDR2 reads LQKENI. V shed 2 bases and J shed 7 bases, with 9 bases lying between them.